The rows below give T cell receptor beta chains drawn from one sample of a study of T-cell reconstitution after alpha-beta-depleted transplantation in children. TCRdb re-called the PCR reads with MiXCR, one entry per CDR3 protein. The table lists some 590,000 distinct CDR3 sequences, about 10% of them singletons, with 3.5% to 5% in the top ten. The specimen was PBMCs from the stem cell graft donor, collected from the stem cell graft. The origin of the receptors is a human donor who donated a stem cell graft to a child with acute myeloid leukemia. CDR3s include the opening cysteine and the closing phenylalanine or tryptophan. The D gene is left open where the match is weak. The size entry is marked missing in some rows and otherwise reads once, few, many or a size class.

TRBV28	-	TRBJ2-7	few	TGTGCCAGCAGCCCCCGGGGAGGCCTCCTCTACGAGCAGTACTTC	CASSPRGGLLYEQYF
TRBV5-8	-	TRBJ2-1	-	TGTGCCAGCAGCCCCGGGCACGTCTACAATGAGCAGTTCTTC	CASSPGHVYNEQFF
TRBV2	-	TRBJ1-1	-	TGTGCCAGCAACTCCTTCAGGGAAACTGAAGCTTTCTTT	CASNSFRETEAFF
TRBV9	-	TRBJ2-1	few	TGTGCCAGCAGCGTGTCAAGTTACACCTACAATGAGCAGTTCTTC	CASSVSSYTYNEQFF
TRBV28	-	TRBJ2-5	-	TGTGCCAGCAGTGGGGAAGGGTATCAAGAGACCCAGTACTTC	CASSGEGYQETQYF
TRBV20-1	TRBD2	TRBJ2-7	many	TGCAGTGCAGAGAGCGGGAGGACCTACGAGCAGTACTTC	CSAESGRTYEQYF
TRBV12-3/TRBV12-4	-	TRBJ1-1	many	TGTGCCAGCAGTTTAAGGGGGAGCACTGAAGCTTTCTTT	CASSLRGSTEAFF
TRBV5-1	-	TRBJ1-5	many	TGCGCCAGCAGCTTTGATTCCCTGAATCAGCCCCAGCATTTT	CASSFDSLNQPQHF
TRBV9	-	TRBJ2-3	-	TGTGCCAGCAGCGTAGTCGCCGGAGATACGCAGTATTTT	CASSVVAGDTQYF
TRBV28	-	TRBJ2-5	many	TGTGCCAGCAGTCCTTCGACCCGGACAGAGGAGACCCAGTACTTC	CASSPSTRTEETQYF
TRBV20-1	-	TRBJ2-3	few	TGCAGTGCCAGGGGGGGGGGCACAGATACGCAGTATTTT	CSARGGGTDTQYF
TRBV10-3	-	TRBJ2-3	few	TGTGCCATCAGTGTTATGACCGGGACAGATACGCAGTATTTT	CAISVMTGTDTQYF
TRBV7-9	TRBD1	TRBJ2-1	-	TGTGCCACCCTGACCCAGGGGGCTAGGTTGTATGAGCAGTTCTTC	CATLTQGARLYEQFF
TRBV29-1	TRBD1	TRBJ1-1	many	TGCAGCGTCCGACAGGGAGCGAACACTGAAGCTTTCTTT	CSVRQGANTEAFF
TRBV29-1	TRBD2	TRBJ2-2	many	TGCAGCGCTGGACTAGGCGTCGGGGAGCTGTTTTTT	CSAGLGVGELFF
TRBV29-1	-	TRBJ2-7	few	TGCAGCGGGACAGCAAACTACGAGCAGTACTTC	CSGTANYEQYF
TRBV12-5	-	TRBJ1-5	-	TGTGCTAGTGGTTTGCCACCCCGGGCGGTTCAGCCCCAGCATTTT	CASGLPPRAVQPQHF
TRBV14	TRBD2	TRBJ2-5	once	TGTGCCAGCAGCCAAGATCGATTGGGAGCGGGAGGGCCTTCAGAGACCCAGTACTTC	CASSQDRLGAGGPSETQYF
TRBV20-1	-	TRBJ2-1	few	TGCAGTGCAAACCCTGGAGGGAAAGACAATGAGCAGTTCTTC	CSANPGGKDNEQFF
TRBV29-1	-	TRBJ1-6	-	TGCAGCGCTAATTCACCCCTCCACTTT	CSANSPLHF
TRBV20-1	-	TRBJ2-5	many	TGCAGTGCTAGAGAGGCGGGTCAAACCCAGTACTTC	CSAREAGQTQYF
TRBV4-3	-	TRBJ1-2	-	TGCGCCAGCAGCCAAGATCTGGGGGCGGGAGGCTACACCTTC	CASSQDLGAGGYTF
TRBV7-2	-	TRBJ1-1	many	TGTGCCAGCAGCCTACAGATGAACACTGAAGCTTTCTTT	CASSLQMNTEAFF